This T cell receptor beta chain comes out of a study of blood T cell repertoires in COVID-19. Background on the study: Samples representing acute and convalescent COVID-19 were sourced from the United States, Italy and Spain. From T cells, B-cell-depleted T cells, or PBMCs came the material, which was cDNA or gDNA.

Researchers sorted participants into cohorts using their self-reported clinical history. This CDR3 has 12 residues. Trimming left V 6 bases short and J 3 bases short, with 11 bases between. Germline CDR1 SQVTM, CDR2 ANQGSEA. Per the study methods: By means of reference gene primer amplification, nucleated cell counts were estimated. The protocol was immunoSEQ multiplex PCR, while the TCRdb copy is restricted to in-frame clones and leaves out a portion. V and J calls and clone size come straight from that table; D and trimming were deduced from the DNA. The sample contains under 200,000 clones, over 70% of which appear only once. This clone was detected a few times.

The material sequenced was PBMCs or T cells enriched from blood (not recorded which). The TCR comes from a woman aged 40 to 50 with acute COVID-19. The V gene is TRBV29-1, the J gene TRBJ1-1; possibly TRBD1 for D (6 bases). CDR3 DNA: TGCAGCGTGGGACGACAGGACACTGAAGCTTTCTTT. Its protein product is CSVGRQDTEAFF. Drawing the rest from reference TRBV29-1 and TRBJ1-1, the complete variable domain is SAVISQKPSRDICQRGTSLTIQCQVDSQVTMMFWYRQQPGQSLTLIATANQGSEATYESGFVIDKFPISRPNLTFSTLTVSNMSPEDSSIYLCSVGRQDTEAFFGQGTRLTVV.